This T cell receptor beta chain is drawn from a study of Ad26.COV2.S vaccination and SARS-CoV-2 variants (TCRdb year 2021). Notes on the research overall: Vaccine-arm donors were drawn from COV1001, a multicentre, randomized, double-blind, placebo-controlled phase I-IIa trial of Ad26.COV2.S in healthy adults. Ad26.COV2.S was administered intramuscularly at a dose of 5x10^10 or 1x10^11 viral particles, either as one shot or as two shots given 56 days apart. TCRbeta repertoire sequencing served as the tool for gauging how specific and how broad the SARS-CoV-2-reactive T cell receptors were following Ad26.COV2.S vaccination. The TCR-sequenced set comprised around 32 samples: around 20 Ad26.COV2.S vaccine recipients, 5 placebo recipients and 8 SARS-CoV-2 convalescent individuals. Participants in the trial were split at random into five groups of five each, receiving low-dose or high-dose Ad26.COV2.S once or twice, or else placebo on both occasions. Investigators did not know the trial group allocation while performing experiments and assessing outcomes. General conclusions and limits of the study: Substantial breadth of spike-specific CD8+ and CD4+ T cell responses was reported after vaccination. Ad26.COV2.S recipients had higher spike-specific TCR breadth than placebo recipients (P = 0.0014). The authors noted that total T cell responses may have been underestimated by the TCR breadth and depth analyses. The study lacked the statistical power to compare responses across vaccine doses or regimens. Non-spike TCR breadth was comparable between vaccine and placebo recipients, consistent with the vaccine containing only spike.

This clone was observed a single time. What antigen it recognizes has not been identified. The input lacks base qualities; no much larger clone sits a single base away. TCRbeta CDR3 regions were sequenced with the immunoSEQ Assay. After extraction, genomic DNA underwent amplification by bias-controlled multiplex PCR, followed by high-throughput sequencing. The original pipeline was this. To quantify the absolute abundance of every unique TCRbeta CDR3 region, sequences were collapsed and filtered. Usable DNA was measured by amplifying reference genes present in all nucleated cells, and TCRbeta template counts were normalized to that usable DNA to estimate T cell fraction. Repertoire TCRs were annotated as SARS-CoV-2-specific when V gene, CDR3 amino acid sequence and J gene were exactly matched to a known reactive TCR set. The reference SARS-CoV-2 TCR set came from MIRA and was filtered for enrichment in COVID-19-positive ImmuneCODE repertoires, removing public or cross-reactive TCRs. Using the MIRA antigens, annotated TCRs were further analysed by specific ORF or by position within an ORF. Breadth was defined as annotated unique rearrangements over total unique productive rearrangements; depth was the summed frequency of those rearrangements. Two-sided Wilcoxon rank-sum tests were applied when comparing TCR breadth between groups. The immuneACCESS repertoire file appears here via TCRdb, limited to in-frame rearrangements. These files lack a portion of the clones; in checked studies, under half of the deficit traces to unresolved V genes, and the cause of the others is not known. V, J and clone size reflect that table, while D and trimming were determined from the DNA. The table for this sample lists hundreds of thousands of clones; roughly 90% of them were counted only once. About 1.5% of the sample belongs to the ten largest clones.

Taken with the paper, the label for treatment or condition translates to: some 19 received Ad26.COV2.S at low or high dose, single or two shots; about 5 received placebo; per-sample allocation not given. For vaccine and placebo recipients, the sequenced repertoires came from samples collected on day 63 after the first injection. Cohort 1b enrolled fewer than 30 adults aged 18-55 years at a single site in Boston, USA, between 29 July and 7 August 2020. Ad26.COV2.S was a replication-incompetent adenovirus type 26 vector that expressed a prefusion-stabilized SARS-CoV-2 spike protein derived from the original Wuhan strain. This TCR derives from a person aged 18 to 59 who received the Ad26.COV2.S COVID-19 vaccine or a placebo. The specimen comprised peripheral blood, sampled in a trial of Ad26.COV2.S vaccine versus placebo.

The CDR3 protein sequence reads: CASSLVKGLAFF. The bases read TGTGCCAGCAGCTTAGTAAAGGGGTTGGCTTTCTTT. The chain was built from TRBV7-3 and TRBJ1-1; TRBD1 might be the D gene, on 5 matching bases. There are 12 amino acids in the CDR3, from cysteine to phenylalanine inclusive. Just the 36-base CDR3 DNA is kept, in frame starting at base 1. The germline V gene gives CDR1 as SGHTA and CDR2 as FQGTGA. V loses 2 bases, J loses 11 bases, and the germline ends lie 12 bases apart.